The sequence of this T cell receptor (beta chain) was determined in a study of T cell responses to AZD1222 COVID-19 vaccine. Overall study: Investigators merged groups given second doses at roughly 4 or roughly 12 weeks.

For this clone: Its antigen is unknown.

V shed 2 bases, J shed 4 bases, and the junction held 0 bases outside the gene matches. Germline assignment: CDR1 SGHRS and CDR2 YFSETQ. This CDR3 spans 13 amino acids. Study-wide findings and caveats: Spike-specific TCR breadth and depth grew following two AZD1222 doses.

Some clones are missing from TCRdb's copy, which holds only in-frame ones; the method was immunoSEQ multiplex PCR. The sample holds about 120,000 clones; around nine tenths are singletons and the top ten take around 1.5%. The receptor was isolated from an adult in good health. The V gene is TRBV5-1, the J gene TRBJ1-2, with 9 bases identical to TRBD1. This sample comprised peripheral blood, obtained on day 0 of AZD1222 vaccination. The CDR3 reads CASSLQGAYGYTF. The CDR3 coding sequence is TGCGCCAGCAGCTTACAGGGGGCCTATGGCTACACCTTC.